The 10 T cell receptor beta chains below all came from one sample that was sequenced in a study of blood T cells in healthy people across ages. Alongside a J-beta primer mix, a sample-barcoded 5' primer served in a second PCR lasting about 7 to 12 cycles. TCRdb recomputed calls from the 5' RACE reads with MiXCR, one row per CDR3 protein. The sample lists roughly 730,000 distinct CDR3 sequences; more than 55% were seen once. Source material: blood. These receptors all come from a man aged 35-49 years in good health.

The CDR3 protein is CASSERLAGDTQYF. CDR3 bases: TGTGCCAGCAGCGAGCGACTAGCGGGAGATACGCAGTATTTT. The rearrangement links TRBV9 to TRBJ2-3; 10 bases line up with TRBD2. The ends lost 3 bases at V and 5 bases at J; junction bases unmatched: 3. Germline CDR1 and CDR2: SGDLS and YYNGEE. The CDR3 has 14 amino acids.

The V and J genes are TRBV6-5 and TRBJ2-5, with TRBD2 matching over 9 bases. The CDR3 is made up of 15 amino acids. Germline CDR1 and CDR2: MNHEY and SVGAGI. With V trimmed by 6 bases and J by 5 bases, 10 bases remained unmatched. CDR3 amino acids: CASRPPGLAVETQYF. CDR3 DNA sequence: TGTGCCAGCAGACCACCGGGACTAGCAGTCGAGACCCAGTACTTC.

The chain couples TRBV6-5 to TRBJ1-5, with TRBD1 as a possible D gene (5 bases). Trimming removed 4 bases from V and 1 base from J, with 11 bases in between. CDR1 MNHEY and CDR2 SVGAGI come from the germline V gene. The CDR3 consists of 15 residues. CDR3 DNA: TGTGCCAGCAGTTTCACACGGGGGAGCAATCAGCCCCAGCATTTT. Protein: CASSFTRGSNQPQHF.

The chain employs TRBV6-2 or TRBV6-3 and TRBJ2-3; 9 nucleotides match TRBD1. The germline V gene has CDR1 MNHEY and CDR2 SVGEGT. After removal of 5 bases from V and 3 bases from J, the junction contained 6 bases not matched to a gene. This CDR3 is 15 amino acids long. CDR3 sequence: CASSQQGAPTDTQYF. The CDR3 coding sequence is TGTGCCAGCAGTCAACAGGGGGCGCCGACAGATACGCAGTATTTT.

The chain is built from TRBV20-1 and TRBJ2-2, with 8 bases aligning to TRBD1. The germline gives CDR1 DFQATT, CDR2 SNEGSKA (reference sequence). The CDR3 contains 14 residues. J gave up 6 bases and V 1 base, and 4 bases lay outside the gene matches. CDR3 sequence (DNA): TGCAGTGCTAGAGTGGCACAGGGGGCCGGGGAGCTGTTTTTT. Translating gives CSARVAQGAGELFF.

The rearrangement joins TRBV27 to TRBJ2-7; D perhaps matches TRBD2 (6 bases). The ends were cut back, 2 bases at V and 0 bases at J, with 11 bases in the middle. The CDR3 length is 15 residues. The germline CDR1 and CDR2 sequences are MNHEY and SMNVEV (reference sequence). The chain's CDR3 is CASSLDGGYSYEQYF. CDR3 bases: TGTGCCAGCAGTTTAGACGGGGGTTACTCCTACGAGCAGTACTTC.

The chain carries TRBV28 and TRBJ2-7, with TRBD2 matching over 7 bases. With 7 bases clipped from V and 6 bases from J, the junction kept 15 bases outside the gene matches. There are 15 residues in the CDR3. In germline, CDR1 is MDHEN, CDR2 SYDVKM. The CDR3 spells CASTNRRGRGVEQYF. DNA of the CDR3: TGTGCCAGCACGAACCGCCGGGGGAGGGGAGTCGAGCAGTACTTC.

V is TRBV27 and J is TRBJ2-3; no firm D call. CDR3 length: 15 amino acids. The germline V and J ends were trimmed by 2 bases and 6 bases, with 15 bases remaining between them. Germline CDR1 and CDR2: MNHEY and SMNVEV (reference sequence). The CDR3 nucleotides are TGTGCCAGCAGTTTAGAAGGATTAAACTTGGATACGCAGTATTTT. It specifies CASSLEGLNLDTQYF.

V usage is TRBV29-1 and J usage is TRBJ2-4; tentatively, D is TRBD2 (5 bases). Germline CDR1 SQVTM, CDR2 ANQGSEA. The CDR3 spans 13 residues. V was clipped by 5 bases and J by 8 bases, with 16 bases between them. CDR3 region: CSVSREKRHIQYF. CDR3 nucleotides: TGCAGCGTTTCCCGGGAAAAGCGACACATTCAGTACTTC.

The chain joins TRBV20-1 to TRBJ2-7; perhaps TRBD2 as D (5 bases). In germline, CDR1 is DFQATT, CDR2 SNEGSKA (reference sequence). Trimming left V 0 bases short and J 5 bases short, with 17 bases between. The CDR3 has 15 residues. DNA for the CDR3: TGCAGTGCTAGAGAGCCGGGGTCTCCTAGCAACGAGCAGTACTTC. This translates into CSAREPGSPSNEQYF.